This T cell receptor beta chain was found in a study of CD8 T cell repertoires and HIV-1 epitope variants. About the research overall: Controls included no peptide, Ebola AY9 epitope, and a CMV, EBV, flu pool. Points from the study as a whole: Roughly nine antigen-specific TCR beta clonotypes were found; six seemed cross-reactive to variants.

Germline V CDR1 and CDR2: WSHSY, SAAADI. The CDR3 length is 13 residues. V lost 4 bases and J lost 2, with 6 bases in between. In regard to this clone: Antigen unknown.

On the immunoSEQ platform, TCR beta CDR3s were sequenced at survey depth. Measured with immunoSEQ multiplex PCR; TCRdb has only the in-frame clones, and not every one. Here the sample spans 5,700 or so clones, about three fifths being singletons. This clonotype was obtained from a male donor with HIV. Sequencing input: cultured CD8+ T cells derived from PBMCs. This sequence joins TRBV10-2 and TRBJ2-1, with a weak D call TRBD2 (5 bases). The CDR3 DNA reads as TGCGCCAGCAGTGGGACTCCCTACAATGAGCAGTTCTTC. This sequence encodes CASSGTPYNEQFF.